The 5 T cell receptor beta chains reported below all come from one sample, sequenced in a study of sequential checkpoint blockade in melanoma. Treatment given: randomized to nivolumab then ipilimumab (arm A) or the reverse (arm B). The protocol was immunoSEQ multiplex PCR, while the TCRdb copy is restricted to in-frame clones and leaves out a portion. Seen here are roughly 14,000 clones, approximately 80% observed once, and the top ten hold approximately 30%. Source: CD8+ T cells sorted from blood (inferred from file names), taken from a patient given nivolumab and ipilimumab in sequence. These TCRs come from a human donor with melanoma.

The CDR3 here is CASSISSLHQPQHF. The DNA for the CDR3 is TGTGCCAGTAGTATTAGCAGTCTTCATCAGCCCCAGCATTTT. The V and J genes are TRBV19 and TRBJ1-5; D unresolved. Trimming cost V 3 bases and J 5 bases, with 11 bases left between them. Germline CDR1 and CDR2: LNHDA and SQIVND (reference sequence). CDR3 size: 14 residues.

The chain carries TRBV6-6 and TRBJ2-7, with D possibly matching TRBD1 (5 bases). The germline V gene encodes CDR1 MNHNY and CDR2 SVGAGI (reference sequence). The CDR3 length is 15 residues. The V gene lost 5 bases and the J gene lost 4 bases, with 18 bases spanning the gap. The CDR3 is CASSSREGLDYEQYF. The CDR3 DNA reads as TGTGCCAGCAGTAGCAGGGAAGGCCTCGATTACGAGCAGTACTTC.

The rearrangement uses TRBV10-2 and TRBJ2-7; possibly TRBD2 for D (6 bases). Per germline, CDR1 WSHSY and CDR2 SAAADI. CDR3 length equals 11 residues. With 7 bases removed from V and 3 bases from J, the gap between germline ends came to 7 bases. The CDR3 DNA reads TGCGCCAGCAAGGACTACTACGAGCAGTACTTC. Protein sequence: CASKDYYEQYF.

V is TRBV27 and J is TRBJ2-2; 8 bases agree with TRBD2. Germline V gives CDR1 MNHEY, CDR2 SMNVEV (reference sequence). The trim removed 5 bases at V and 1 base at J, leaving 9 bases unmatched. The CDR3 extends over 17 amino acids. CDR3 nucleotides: TGTGCCAGCAGTCAACTAGGCGGGGGGTGGAACACCGGGGAGCTGTTTTTT. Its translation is CASSQLGGGWNTGELFF.

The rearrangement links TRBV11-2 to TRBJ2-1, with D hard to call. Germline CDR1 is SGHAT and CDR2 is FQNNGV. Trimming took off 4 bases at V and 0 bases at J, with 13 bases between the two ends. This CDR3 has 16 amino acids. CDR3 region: CASSSAVRSSYNEQFF. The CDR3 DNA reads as TGTGCCAGCAGCTCCGCCGTCCGGAGCTCCTACAATGAGCAGTTCTTC.